This T cell receptor beta chain was recorded in a study of CD8+ T cells in alopecia areata. Whole-study findings and limits: Mouse data revealed clearer TCR sharing than patient data did, a gap possibly tied to HLA. Normal skin's resident alphabeta T cells are sequenced alongside lesional scalp T cells. Relative to normal scalp, lesional scalp, especially alopecia totalis/universalis, showed higher clonality.

Cell sorting was applied to PBMCs, and CD4+ and CD8+ T cells were collected. RNA, once extracted, was reverse transcribed into cDNA for use as the sequencing template. Generated by immunoSEQ multiplex PCR, the TCRdb table keeps only in-frame clones and is missing some. The table lists about 150,000 clones, about 60% of them singletons. Of note for this clone: Its target is not known.

The germline V gene has CDR1 SGHRS and CDR2 YFSETQ. The CDR3 totals 14 residues. With 0 bases removed from V and 4 bases from J, the gap between germline ends came to 7 bases. The clonotype was recovered from a human donor in good health. The sequenced sample consisted of CD4+ T cells sorted from blood. The chain is built from TRBV5-1 and TRBJ2-2; D is perhaps TRBD2 (5 bases). The CDR3 loop reads CASSLEAATGELFF. In nucleotides, the CDR3 is TGCGCCAGCAGCTTGGAAGCGGCCACCGGGGAGCTGTTTTTT.